This T cell receptor beta chain was captured by sequencing in a study of CD8 T cells in Susac syndrome. RNA totalling about 0.45 to 1 ug underwent reverse transcription with random hexamers. MiXCR was run by TCRdb on the immunoSEQ multiplex PCR reads, yielding one entry per CDR3 protein. The table shows about 250,000 distinct CDR3 sequences, with approximately 92% occurring only once. The sequencing sample was made of CD4+ T cells from PBMCs. This receptor was obtained from a human donor with multiple sclerosis.

The CDR3: CASSLLTLAGSSTDTQYF. In DNA form, the CDR3 reads TGTGCCAGCAGCTTACTAACCCTAGCGGGTTCTAGCACAGATACGCAGTATTTT. The genes are TRBV5-8 and TRBJ2-3, with 8 bases identical to TRBD2. The length of the CDR3 is 18 residues. V trimming: 2 bases; J trimming: 0 bases; junction bases outside the gene matches: 11. Germline-derived CDR1 and CDR2 are SGHTS and YDEGEE.